This T cell receptor beta chain was identified in a study of patients and donors after allogeneic stem cell transplantation. V gave up 3 bases and J gave up 1 base; unmatched junction bases: 10. The germline CDR1 and CDR2 sequences are SGHTA and FQGTGA. CDR3 length: 17 residues. TCRdb reanalysed the RT-PCR reads using MiXCR and keeps one entry per CDR3 protein. This sample has about 160,000 distinct CDR3 sequences, with approximately 35% found just once. Sequencing used blood, either unsorted or a sorted T cell fraction (not recorded which). The chain is built from TRBV7-3 and TRBJ1-1; TRBD1 agrees at 8 bases. The sequence was collected from a human donor who was either an allogeneic HSCT recipient or a stem cell or donor lymphocyte infusion donor (not recorded which). It is not recorded whose cells these are; they may come from a transplant donor. DNA of the CDR3: TGTGCCAGCAGCTTCCTCCGGCAGGGGGCAAGGAACACTGAAGCTTTCTTT. Translated: CASSFLRQGARNTEAFF.